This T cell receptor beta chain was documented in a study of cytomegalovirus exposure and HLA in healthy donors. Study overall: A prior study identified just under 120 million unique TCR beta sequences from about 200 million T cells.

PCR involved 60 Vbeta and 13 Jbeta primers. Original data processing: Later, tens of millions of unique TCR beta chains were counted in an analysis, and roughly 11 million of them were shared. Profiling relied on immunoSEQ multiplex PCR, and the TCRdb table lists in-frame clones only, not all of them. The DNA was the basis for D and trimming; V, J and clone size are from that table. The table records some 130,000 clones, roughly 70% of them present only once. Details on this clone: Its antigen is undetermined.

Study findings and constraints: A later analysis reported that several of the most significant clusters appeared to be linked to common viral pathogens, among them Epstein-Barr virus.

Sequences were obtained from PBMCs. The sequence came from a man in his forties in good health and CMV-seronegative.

CDR3 nucleotide sequence: TGTGCCTGGAGCCGTCTAGCGGGGTTGAGCAATGAGCAGTTCTTC. This sequence encodes CAWSRLAGLSNEQFF. This chain joins TRBV30 and TRBJ2-1; 9 bases fit TRBD2. Trimming at V came to 3 bases and at J to 6 bases, leaving 9 bases not matched to a gene. The length of the CDR3 is 15 residues. Per germline, CDR1 GTSNPN and CDR2 SVGIG (reference sequence).